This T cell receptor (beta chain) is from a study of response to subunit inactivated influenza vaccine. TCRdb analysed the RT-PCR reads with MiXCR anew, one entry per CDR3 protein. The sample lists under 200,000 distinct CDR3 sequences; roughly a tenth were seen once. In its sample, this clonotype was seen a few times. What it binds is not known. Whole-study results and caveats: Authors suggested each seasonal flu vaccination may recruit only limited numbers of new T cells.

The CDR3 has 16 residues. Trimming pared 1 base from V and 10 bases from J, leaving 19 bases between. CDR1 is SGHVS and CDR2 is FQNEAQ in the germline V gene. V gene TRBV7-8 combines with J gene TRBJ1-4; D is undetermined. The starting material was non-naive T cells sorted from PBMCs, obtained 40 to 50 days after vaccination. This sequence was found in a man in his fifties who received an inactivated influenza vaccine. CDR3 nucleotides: TGTGCCAGCAGCTTAGATTTGGTGTCCCGACCGGGAAAACTGTTTTTT. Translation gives CASSLDLVSRPGKLFF.